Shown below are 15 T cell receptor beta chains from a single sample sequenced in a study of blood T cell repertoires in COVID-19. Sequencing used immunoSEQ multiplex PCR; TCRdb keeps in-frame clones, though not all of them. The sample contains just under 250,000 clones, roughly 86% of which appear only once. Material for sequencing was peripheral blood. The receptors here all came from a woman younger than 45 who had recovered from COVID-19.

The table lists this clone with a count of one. The CDR3 bases are TGTGCCAGCAGCCCCTTTACAGGGGGCGGAGATACGCAGTATTTT. Translation gives CASSPFTGGGDTQYF. The rearrangement uses TRBV13 and TRBJ2-3, with TRBD1 matching 9 bases. Germline assignment: CDR1 PRHDT and CDR2 FYEKMQ (reference sequence). The CDR3 is made up of 15 amino acids. The V and J ends lost 5 bases and 5 bases, in that order; junction bases with no gene match: 8.

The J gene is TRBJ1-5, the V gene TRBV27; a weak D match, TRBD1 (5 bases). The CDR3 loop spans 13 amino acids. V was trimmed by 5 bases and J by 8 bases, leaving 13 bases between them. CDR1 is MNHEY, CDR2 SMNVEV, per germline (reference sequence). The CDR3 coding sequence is TGTGCCAGCAGTCCCAGCAGGGTAGAGCCCCAGCATTTT. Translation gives CASSPSRVEPQHF.

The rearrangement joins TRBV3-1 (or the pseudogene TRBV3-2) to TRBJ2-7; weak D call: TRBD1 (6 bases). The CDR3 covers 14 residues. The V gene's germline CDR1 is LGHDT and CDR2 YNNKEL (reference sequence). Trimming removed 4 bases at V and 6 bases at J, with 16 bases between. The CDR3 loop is CASSPRTVSSEQYF. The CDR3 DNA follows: TGTGCCAGCAGCCCCCGGACAGTGTCCAGCGAGCAGTACTTC.

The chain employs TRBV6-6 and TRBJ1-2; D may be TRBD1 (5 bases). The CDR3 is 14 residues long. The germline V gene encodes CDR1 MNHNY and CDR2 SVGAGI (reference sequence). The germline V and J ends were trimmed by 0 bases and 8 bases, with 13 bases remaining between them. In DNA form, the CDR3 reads TGTGCCAGCAGTTACTCTCCCAGGGAGGGGGGCTACACCTTC. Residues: CASSYSPREGGYTF.

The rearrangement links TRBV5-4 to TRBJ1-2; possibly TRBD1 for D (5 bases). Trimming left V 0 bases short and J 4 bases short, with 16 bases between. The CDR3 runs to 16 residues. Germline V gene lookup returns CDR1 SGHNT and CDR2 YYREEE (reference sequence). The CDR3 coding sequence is TGTGCCAGCAGCTTGGTGCAGGGCGGCGAGTCCTATGGCTACACCTTC. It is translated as CASSLVQGGESYGYTF.

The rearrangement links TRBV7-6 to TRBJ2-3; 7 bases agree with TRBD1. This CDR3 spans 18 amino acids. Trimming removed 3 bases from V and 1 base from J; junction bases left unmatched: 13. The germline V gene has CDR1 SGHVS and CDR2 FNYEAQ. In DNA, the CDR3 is TGTGCCAGCAGCTTCCCCCCAAGTTGGGACAGCCGCACAGATACGCAGTATTTT. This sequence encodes CASSFPPSWDSRTDTQYF. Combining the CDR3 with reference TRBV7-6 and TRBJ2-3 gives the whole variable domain GAGVSQSPRYKVTKRGQDVALRCDPISGHVSLYWYRQALGQGPEFLTYFNYEAQQDKSGLPNDRFSAERPEGSISTLTIQRTEQRDSAMYRCASSFPPSWDSRTDTQYFGPGTRLTVL.

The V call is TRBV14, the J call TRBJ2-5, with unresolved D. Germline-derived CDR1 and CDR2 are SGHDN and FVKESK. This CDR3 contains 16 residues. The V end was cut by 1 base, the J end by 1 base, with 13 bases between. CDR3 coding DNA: TGTGCCAGCAGCCAAGTCAGCAGTAGCCCCCAAGAGACCCAGTACTTC. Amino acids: CASSQVSSSPQETQYF.

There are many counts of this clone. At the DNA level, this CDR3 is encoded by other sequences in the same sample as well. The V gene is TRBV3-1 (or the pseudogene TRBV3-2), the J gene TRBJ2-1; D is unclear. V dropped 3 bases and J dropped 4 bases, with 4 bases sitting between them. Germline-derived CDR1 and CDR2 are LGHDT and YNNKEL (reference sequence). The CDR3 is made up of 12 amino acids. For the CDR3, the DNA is TGTGCCAGCAGCCATAAATACAATGAGCAGTTCTTC. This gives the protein CASSHKYNEQFF.

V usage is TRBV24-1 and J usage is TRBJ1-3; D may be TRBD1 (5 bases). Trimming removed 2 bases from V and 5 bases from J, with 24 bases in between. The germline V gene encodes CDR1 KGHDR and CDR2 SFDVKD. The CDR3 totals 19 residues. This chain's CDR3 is CATSDSPSRWGGSRNTIYF. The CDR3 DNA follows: TGTGCCACCAGTGATTCCCCCTCCAGATGGGGGGGATCTCGAAACACCATATATTTT.

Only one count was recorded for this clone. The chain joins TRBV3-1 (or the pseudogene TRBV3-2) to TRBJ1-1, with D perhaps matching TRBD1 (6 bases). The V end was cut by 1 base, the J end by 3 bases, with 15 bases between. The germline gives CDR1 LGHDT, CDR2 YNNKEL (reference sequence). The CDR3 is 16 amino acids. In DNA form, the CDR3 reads TGTGCCAGCAGCCAAGGGGGGGGCGCGAGGGACACTGAAGCTTTCTTT. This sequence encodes CASSQGGGARDTEAFF.

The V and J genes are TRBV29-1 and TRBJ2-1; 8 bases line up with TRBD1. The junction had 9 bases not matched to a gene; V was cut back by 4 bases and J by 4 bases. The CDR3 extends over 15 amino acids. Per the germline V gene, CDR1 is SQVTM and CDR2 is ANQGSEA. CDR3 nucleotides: TGCAGCGTTGTCACGCGGGACAGGTATTACAATGAGCAGTTCTTC. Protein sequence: CSVVTRDRYYNEQFF.

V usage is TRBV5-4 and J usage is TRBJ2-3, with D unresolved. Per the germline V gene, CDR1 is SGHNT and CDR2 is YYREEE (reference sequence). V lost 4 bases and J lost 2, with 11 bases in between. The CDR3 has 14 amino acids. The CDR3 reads CASSPPSSTDTQYF. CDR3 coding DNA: TGTGCCAGCAGCCCCCCCTCTTCCACAGATACGCAGTATTTT.

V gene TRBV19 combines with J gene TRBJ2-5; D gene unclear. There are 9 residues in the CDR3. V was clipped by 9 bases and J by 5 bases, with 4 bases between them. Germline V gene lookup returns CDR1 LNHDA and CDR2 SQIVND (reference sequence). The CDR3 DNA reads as TGTGCCAGCGTGGAGACCCAGTACTTC. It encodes CASVETQYF.

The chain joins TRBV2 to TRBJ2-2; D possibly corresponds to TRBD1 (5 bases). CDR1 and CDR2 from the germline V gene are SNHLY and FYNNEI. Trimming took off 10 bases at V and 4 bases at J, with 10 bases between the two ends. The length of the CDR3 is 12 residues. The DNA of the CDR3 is TGTGCCAAAGCAGGGTTCACCGGGGAGCTGTTTTTT. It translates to CAKAGFTGELFF.

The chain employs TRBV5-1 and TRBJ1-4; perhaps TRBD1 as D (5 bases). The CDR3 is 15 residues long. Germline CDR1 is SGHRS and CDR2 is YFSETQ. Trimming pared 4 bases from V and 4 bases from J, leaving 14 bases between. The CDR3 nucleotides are TGCGCCAGCAGCACGAGCAGGGCTAATAATGAAAAACTGTTTTTT. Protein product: CASSTSRANNEKLFF.